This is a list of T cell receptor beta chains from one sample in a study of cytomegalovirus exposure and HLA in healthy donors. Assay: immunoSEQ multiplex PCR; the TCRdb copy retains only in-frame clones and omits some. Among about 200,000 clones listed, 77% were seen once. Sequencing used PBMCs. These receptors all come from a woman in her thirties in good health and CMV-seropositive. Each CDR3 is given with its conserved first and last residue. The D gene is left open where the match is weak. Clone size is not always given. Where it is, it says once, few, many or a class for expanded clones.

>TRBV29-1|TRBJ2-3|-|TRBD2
TGCAGCGTTGTGACTAGCTGGGATACGCAGTATTTT
CSVVTSWDTQYF
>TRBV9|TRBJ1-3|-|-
TGTGCCAGCAGCGTATCGGGCTCTGGAAACACCATATATTTT
CASSVSGSGNTIYF
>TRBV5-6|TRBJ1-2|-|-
TGTGCCAGCAGCTTGGGTCAGAATGGCTACACCTTC
CASSLGQNGYTF
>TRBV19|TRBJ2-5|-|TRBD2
TGTGCCAGTAGGGCCGGGACTAGCGGGGAGACCCAGTACTTC
CASRAGTSGETQYF
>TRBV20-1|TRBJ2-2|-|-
TGCAGTCTAGCCCCGACCGGGGAGCTGTTTTTT
CSLAPTGELFF
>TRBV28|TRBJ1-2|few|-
TGTGCCAGCAGTTTACAGGACTATGGCTACACCTTC
CASSLQDYGYTF
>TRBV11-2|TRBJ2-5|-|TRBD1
TGTGCCAGCAGCGCCCTCAGGGGGCAAGAGACCCAGTACTTC
CASSALRGQETQYF
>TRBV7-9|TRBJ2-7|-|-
TGTTCCAGCAGCCTATCAGGGGACGAGCAGTACTTC
CSSSLSGDEQYF
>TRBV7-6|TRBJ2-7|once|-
TGTGCCAGCAGCCTCACGGCGGGCGGGTCCTACGAGCAGTACTTC
CASSLTAGGSYEQYF
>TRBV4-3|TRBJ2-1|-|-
TGCGCCAGCAGCGTACAGGGTTTTTCCTACAATGAGCAGTTCTTC
CASSVQGFSYNEQFF
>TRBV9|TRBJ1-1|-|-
TGTGCCAGCAGCGAGAAGGGGTTTCCCCCCGACACTGAAGCTTTCTTT
CASSEKGFPPDTEAFF
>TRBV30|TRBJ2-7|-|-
TGTGCCTGGAGTGTAACGGGTTTGAGGGTGGGAGAGCAGTACTTC
CAWSVTGLRVGEQYF
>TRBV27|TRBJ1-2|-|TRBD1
TGTGCCAGCAGTTCGTCGACAGGGAGCTATGGCTACACCTTC
CASSSSTGSYGYTF
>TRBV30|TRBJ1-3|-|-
TGTGCCTGGAGCGCAGGGGATTCTGGAAACACCATATATTTT
CAWSAGDSGNTIYF
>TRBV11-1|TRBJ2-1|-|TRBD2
TGTGCCAGCAGCCCCTACCCTAGCGGGAGGGTCTATGAGCAGTTCTTC
CASSPYPSGRVYEQFF
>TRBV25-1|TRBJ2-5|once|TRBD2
TGTGCCAGCAGTGAAGGGCCTAGCGGTTACCAAGAGACCCAGTACTTC
CASSEGPSGYQETQYF
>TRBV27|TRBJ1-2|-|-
TGTGCCAGCAGTACCCTAGACAGTGTTGTCGGCTACACCTTC
CASSTLDSVVGYTF
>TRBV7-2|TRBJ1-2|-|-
TGTGCCAGCAGCCCTAGTGAATCGGGCTACACCTTC
CASSPSESGYTF
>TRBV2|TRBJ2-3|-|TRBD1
TGTGCCAGCACCACACAGGGGACGACTAAGCAGTATTTT
CASTTQGTTKQYF
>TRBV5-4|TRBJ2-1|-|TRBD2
TGTGCCAGCAGCCCGAGCGGGAGCTCCTACAATGAGCAGTTCTTC
CASSPSGSSYNEQFF
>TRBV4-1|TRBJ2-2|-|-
TGCGCCAGCAGCCAAGAGTCAAGGGAGTGGGTTTCGAACACCGGGGAGCTGTTTTTT
CASSQESREWVSNTGELFF
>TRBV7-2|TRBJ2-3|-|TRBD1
TGTGCCAGCAGCCCCTATGGACTCCCGGGACAGGGGAGCACAGATACGCAGTATTTT
CASSPYGLPGQGSTDTQYF
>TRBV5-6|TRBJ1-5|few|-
TGTGCCAGCAGCTGGTCCTACAGTAGCAATCAGCCCCAGCATTTT
CASSWSYSSNQPQHF
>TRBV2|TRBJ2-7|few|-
TGTGCCAGCGGTAAGGGAGCATCCTACGAGCAGTACTTC
CASGKGASYEQYF
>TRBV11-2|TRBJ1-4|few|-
TGTGCCAGCAGCTTAGGGCTAAGGGGTGAAAAACTGTTTTTT
CASSLGLRGEKLFF
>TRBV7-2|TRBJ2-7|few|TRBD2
TGTGCCAGCAGCTTGTCCGGGGGGGTCTACGAGCAGTACTTC
CASSLSGGVYEQYF
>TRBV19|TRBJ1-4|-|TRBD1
TGTGCCAGTAGTATAGTCCGGGACAGACCTGAAAAACTGTTTTTT
CASSIVRDRPEKLFF
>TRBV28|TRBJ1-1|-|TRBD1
TGTGCCAGCAGTTCAAGCCCGGGACAGGCGAACACTGAAGCTTTCTTT
CASSSSPGQANTEAFF